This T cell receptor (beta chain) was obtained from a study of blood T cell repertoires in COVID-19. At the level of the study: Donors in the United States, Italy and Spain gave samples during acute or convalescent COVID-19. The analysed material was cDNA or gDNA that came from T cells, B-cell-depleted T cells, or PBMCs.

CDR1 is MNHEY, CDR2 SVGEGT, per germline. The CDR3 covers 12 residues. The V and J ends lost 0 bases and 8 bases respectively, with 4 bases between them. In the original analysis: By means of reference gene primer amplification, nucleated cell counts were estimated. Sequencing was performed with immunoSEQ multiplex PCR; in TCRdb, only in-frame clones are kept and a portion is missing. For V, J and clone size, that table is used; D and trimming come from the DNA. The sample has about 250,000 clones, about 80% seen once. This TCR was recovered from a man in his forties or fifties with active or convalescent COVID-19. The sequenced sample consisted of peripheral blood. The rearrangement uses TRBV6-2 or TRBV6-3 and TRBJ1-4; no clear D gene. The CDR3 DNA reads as TGTGCCAGCAGTTACTCCGTAGAAAAACTGTTTTTT. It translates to CASSYSVEKLFF.